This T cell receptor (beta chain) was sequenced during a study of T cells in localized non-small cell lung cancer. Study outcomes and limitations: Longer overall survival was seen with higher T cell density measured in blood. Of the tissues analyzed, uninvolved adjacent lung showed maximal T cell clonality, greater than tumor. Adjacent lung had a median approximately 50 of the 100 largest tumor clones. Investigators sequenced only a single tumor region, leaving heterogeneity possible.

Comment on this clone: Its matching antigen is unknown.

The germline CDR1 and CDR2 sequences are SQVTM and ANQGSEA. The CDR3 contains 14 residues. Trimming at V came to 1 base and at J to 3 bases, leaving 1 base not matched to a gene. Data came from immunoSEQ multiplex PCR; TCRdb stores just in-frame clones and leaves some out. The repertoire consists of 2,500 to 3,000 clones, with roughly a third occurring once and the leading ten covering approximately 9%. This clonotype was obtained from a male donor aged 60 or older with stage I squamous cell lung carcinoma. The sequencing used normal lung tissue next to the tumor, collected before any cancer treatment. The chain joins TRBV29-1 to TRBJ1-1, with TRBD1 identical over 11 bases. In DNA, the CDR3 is TGCAGCGTTGAAGGGGACAGGGGGGACACTGAAGCTTTCTTT. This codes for CSVEGDRGDTEAFF.